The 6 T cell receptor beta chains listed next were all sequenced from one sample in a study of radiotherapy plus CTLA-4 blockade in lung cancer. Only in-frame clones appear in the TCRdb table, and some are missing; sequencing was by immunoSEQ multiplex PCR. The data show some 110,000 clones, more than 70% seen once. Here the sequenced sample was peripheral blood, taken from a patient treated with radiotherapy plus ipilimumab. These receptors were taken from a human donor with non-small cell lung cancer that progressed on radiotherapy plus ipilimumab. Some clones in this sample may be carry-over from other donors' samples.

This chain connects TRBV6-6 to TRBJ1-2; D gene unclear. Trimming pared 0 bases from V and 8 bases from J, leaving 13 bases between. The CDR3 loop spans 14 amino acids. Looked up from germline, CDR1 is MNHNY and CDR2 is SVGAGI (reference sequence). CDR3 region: CASSYSSSPVGYTF. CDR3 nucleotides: TGTGCCAGCAGTTACTCGTCATCTCCAGTGGGCTACACCTTC.

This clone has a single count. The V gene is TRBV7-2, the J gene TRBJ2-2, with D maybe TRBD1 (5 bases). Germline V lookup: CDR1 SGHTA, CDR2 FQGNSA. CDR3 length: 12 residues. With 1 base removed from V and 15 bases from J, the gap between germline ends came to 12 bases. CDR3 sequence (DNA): TGTGCCAGCAGCTTAGTAGGGGTCCTTTTGTTTTTT. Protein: CASSLVGVLLFF.

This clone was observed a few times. The DNA of the CDR3 is TGTGCCATCAGTGACTTGGACAGCCAAATGAACACTGAAGCTTTCTTT. Amino acids: CAISDLDSQMNTEAFF. The chain has TRBV10-3 and TRBJ1-1; D might be TRBD1 (6 bases). Looked up from germline, CDR1 is ENHRY and CDR2 is SYGVKD. V gave up 3 bases and J gave up 0 bases, with 14 bases separating them. The length of the CDR3 is 16 residues.

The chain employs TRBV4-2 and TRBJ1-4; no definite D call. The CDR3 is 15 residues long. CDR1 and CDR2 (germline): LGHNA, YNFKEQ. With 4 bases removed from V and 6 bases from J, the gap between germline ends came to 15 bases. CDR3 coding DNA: TGTGCCAGCAGCCTTAGGGAATCTGGGGATGAAAAACTGTTTTTT. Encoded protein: CASSLRESGDEKLFF.

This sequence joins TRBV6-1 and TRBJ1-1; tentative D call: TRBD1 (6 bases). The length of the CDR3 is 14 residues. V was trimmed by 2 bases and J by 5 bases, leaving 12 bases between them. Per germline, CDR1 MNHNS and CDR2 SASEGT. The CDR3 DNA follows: TGTGCCAGCAGTGAACCCCGGGGGCATACTGAAGCTTTCTTT. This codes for CASSEPRGHTEAFF.

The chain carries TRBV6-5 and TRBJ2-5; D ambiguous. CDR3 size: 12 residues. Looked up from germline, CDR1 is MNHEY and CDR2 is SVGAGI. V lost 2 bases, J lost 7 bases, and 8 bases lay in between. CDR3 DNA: TGTGCCAGCAGTTACAACTGGGGGACCCAGTACTTC. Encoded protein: CASSYNWGTQYF.